These 30 T cell receptor beta chains originate from one sample sequenced in a study of T cell responses to AZD1222 COVID-19 vaccine. TCRdb's table, derived via immunoSEQ multiplex PCR, lists solely in-frame clones and lacks some. Of 130,000 to 150,000 clones detected, approximately 89% appear once; the ten largest clones hold roughly 15%. The specimen was peripheral blood, collected on day 0 of AZD1222 vaccination. The source is an adult in good health.

For the CDR3, the DNA is TGTGCCAGCAGCGTAAGGGGAGGGGGACAGGGCGGAAACACCATATATTTT. It translates to CASSVRGGGQGGNTIYF. J is TRBJ1-3 and V is TRBV9; 9 bases align to TRBD1. The J segment lost 4 bases and the V segment lost 1 base, leaving 9 bases of the junction unmatched. Germline-derived CDR1 and CDR2 are SGDLS and YYNGEE. The CDR3 totals 17 residues.

V and J are TRBV9 and TRBJ1-1, with D unclear. The CDR3 sequence is 14 residues long. The germline V gene has CDR1 SGDLS and CDR2 YYNGEE. V lost 0 bases and J 1 base, leaving 7 bases between the germline ends. The CDR3, as DNA: TGTGCCAGCAGCGTAGGGGTGTCGAACACTGAAGCTTTCTTT. Translation gives CASSVGVSNTEAFF.

This rearrangement joins TRBV19 to TRBJ1-2, with a possible D match to TRBD1 (5 bases). Trimming pared 4 bases from V and 1 base from J, leaving 16 bases between. Germline assignment: CDR1 LNHDA and CDR2 SQIVND (reference sequence). The CDR3 sequence is 16 residues long. The CDR3 region is CASSNGAGSDNYGYTF. The CDR3, as DNA: TGTGCCAGTAGTAATGGGGCAGGATCGGATAACTATGGCTACACCTTC.

The J gene is TRBJ2-5, the V gene TRBV19; possible D gene TRBD2, 6 bases. The V end lost 8 bases, the J end lost 5 bases, and 18 bases lay between the germline ends. The CDR3 length is 14 residues. The V gene's germline CDR1 is LNHDA and CDR2 SQIVND (reference sequence). The CDR3 loop is CASADGGVGETQYF. CDR3 in DNA: TGTGCCAGTGCCGACGGAGGGGTGGGGGAGACCCAGTACTTC.

The chain combines TRBV7-9 with TRBJ1-4, with D possibly matching TRBD1 (5 bases). The CDR3 runs 12 residues. V dropped 3 bases and J dropped 16 bases, with 15 bases sitting between them. The germline gives CDR1 SEHNR, CDR2 FQNEAQ (reference sequence). The DNA of the CDR3 is TGTGCCAGCAGCTTGGAGGAGGGGAAGGGGTTTTTT. It specifies CASSLEEGKGFF.

CDR3 residues: CSASTGGASGEQYF. The CDR3 nucleotides read TGCAGTGCTAGTACCGGGGGCGCCTCCGGCGAGCAGTACTTC. This rearrangement joins TRBV20-1 to TRBJ2-7; possibly TRBD1 or TRBD2 for D (6 bases each). The CDR3 consists of 14 residues. CDR1 and CDR2 from the germline V gene are DFQATT and SNEGSKA (reference sequence). Between the trimmed V and J ends, which lost 3 bases and 6 bases, there was a span of 18 bases.

This clone was seen only once. The rearrangement uses TRBV7-8 and TRBJ1-4; possibly TRBD1 for D (5 bases). The CDR3 is 17 residues long. From germline, CDR1 is SGHVS and CDR2 FQNEAQ. Trimming removed 5 bases at V and 4 bases at J, with 20 bases between. For the CDR3, the DNA is TGTGCCAGCAGCCCCGATCTACCGACAGCCTTTAATGAAAAACTGTTTTTT. Protein: CASSPDLPTAFNEKLFF.

Details on this clone: The same CDR3 can be traced to other DNA sequences in this sample. The rearrangement links TRBV7-2 to TRBJ1-2; D gene ambiguous. The length of the CDR3 is 13 residues. Germline CDR1 SGHTA, CDR2 FQGNSA. V lost 2 bases and J 4 bases, leaving 8 bases between the germline ends. DNA for the CDR3: TGTGCCAGCAGCTTAAGCCCGGGCTATGGCTACACCTTC. Amino acid sequence: CASSLSPGYGYTF.

The gene calls are TRBV6-4 and TRBJ1-1, with 9 positions matching TRBD1. Trimming took 0 bases from V and 5 from J; bases not matched to a gene: 4. In germline, CDR1 is MRHNA, CDR2 SNTAGT. The CDR3 sequence is 15 residues long. CDR3: CASSDSTGGRTEAFF. As DNA, the CDR3 is TGTGCCAGCAGTGACTCGACAGGGGGTAGGACTGAAGCTTTCTTT.

The chain carries TRBV6-5 and TRBJ2-2, with a tentative D call TRBD1 (5 bases). The CDR3 contains 16 residues. Trimming pared 4 bases from V and 2 bases from J, leaving 14 bases between. Germline CDR1 is MNHEY and CDR2 is SVGAGI. Here the CDR3 DNA reads TGTGCCAGCAGTTGGTCAGGGCTAACTAACACCGGGGAGCTGTTTTTT. Its translation: CASSWSGLTNTGELFF.

The chain links TRBV9 to TRBJ1-4, with a weak D call TRBD1 (5 bases). The V end was cut by 3 bases, the J end by 7 bases, with 16 bases between. CDR1 is SGDLS, CDR2 YYNGEE, per germline. The CDR3 consists of 15 residues. CDR3 DNA: TGTGCCAGCAGCGCCGAGGCAGGGAGTAGTGAAAAACTGTTTTTT. Residues: CASSAEAGSSEKLFF.

The chain has TRBV5-1 and TRBJ2-5; 16 bases are shared with TRBD2. V was pared by 5 bases and J by 4 bases, with 8 bases of the junction left unmatched. The CDR3 sequence is 17 residues long. Germline V gene lookup returns CDR1 SGHRS and CDR2 YFSETQ. DNA for the CDR3: TGCGCCAGCAGTCTACCGGGACTAGCGGGGGGGAGAGAGACCCAGTACTTC. Its protein is CASSLPGLAGGRETQYF.

The chain employs TRBV12-3 or TRBV12-4 and TRBJ2-2, with a possible D match to TRBD2 (5 bases). V gave up 5 bases and J gave up 4 bases, with 5 bases separating them. The CDR3 contains 12 residues. The CDR3 DNA reads as TGTGCCAGCAGTCGGGGCACCGGGGAGCTGTTTTTT. Translation: CASSRGTGELFF.

This clone was observed a handful of times. The V gene is TRBV3-1 (or the pseudogene TRBV3-2), the J gene TRBJ1-2; D gene uncertain. The V end was cut by 3 bases, the J end by 8 bases, with 25 bases between. The CDR3 is 17 amino acids. Germline V gene data show CDR1 as LGHDT and CDR2 as YNNKEL (reference sequence). In nucleotides, the CDR3 is TGTGCCAGCAGCCAGGGTTCGAGCAAGGGCGCGATGGGGGGCTACACCTTC. Residues: CASSQGSSKGAMGGYTF.

The chain couples TRBV4-1 to TRBJ2-5, with D tentatively TRBD2 (5 bases). The CDR3 is 14 residues long. V gave up 6 bases and J gave up 5 bases, with 16 bases separating them. The germline V gene encodes CDR1 MGHRA and CDR2 YSYEKL. For the CDR3, the DNA is TGCGCCAGCAGGTGTGGGGAGCGGAGCGAGACCCAGTACTTC. Its translation: CASRCGERSETQYF.

This chain joins TRBV6-1 and TRBJ2-3, with TRBD1 matching 8 bases. V shed 2 bases, J shed 1 base, and the junction held 8 bases outside the gene matches. CDR1 and CDR2 from the germline V gene are MNHNS and SASEGT. The CDR3 runs to 17 residues. For the CDR3, the DNA is TGTGCCAGCAGTGAATCGCGGGCACAGGGGGGCACAGATACGCAGTATTTT. It yields the protein CASSESRAQGGTDTQYF.

The chain links TRBV19 to TRBJ2-7; the D gene is possibly TRBD2 (7 bases). CDR1 is LNHDA, CDR2 SQIVND, per germline (reference sequence). V was trimmed by 11 bases and J by 3 bases, leaving 29 bases between them. This CDR3 has 17 residues. Here the CDR3 DNA reads TGTGCCCCGGAGGGGGGGGCTAAAACCAAGGGTGTCTACGAGCAGTACTTC. It is translated as CAPEGGAKTKGVYEQYF.

The rearrangement links TRBV21-1 to TRBJ2-4; the table calls TRBD1, which could not be checked here. TRBV21-1 counts as a pseudogene. This CDR3 is 15 amino acids long. As DNA, the CDR3 is TGTGCCAGCAGCAATGGGACAGGGGAGGGGGACATTCAGTACTTC. Encoded protein: CASSNGTGEGDIQYF.

The gene calls are TRBV5-1 and TRBJ2-7; TRBD1 agrees at 9 bases. This CDR3 spans 15 amino acids. The germline gives CDR1 SGHRS, CDR2 YFSETQ. The J segment lost 5 bases and the V segment lost 2 bases, leaving 8 bases of the junction unmatched. The CDR3 bases are TGCGCCAGCAGCTTTACAGGGGGCGCGGGAAACGAGCAGTACTTC. It codes for CASSFTGGAGNEQYF.

For the CDR3, the DNA is TGTGCCAGCAGCCTCCCCCTCGCGCACAATGAGCAGTTCTTC. This translates into CASSLPLAHNEQFF. This chain connects TRBV3-1 (or the pseudogene TRBV3-2) to TRBJ2-1, with unresolved D. V was clipped by 4 bases and J by 5 bases, with 12 bases between them. Germline V lookup: CDR1 LGHDT, CDR2 YNNKEL (reference sequence). CDR3 length: 14 residues.

V usage is TRBV21-1 and J usage is TRBJ2-7; the table assigns TRBD1, which was not confirmed against the DNA. TRBV21-1 is annotated as a pseudogene. The CDR3 is made up of 16 amino acids. In nucleotides, the CDR3 is TGTGCCAGCAGCAGAGAGACAGGGGGCCCTCCCTACGAGCAGTACTTC. This gives the protein CASSRETGGPPYEQYF.

This clone has just one count. The chain joins TRBV5-6 to TRBJ1-3; the D gene is possibly TRBD1 (5 bases). Germline assignment: CDR1 SGHDT and CDR2 YYEEEE. The ends were cut back, 5 bases at V and 6 bases at J, with 9 bases in the middle. The CDR3 is 12 residues long. The CDR3: CASSLGENTIYF. CDR3 DNA: TGTGCCAGCAGTCTAGGGGAAAACACCATATATTTT.

This clone was counted once. The V call is TRBV28, the J call TRBJ1-1; TRBD1 is a possible D gene (5 bases). The germline V gene has CDR1 MDHEN and CDR2 SYDVKM. V was clipped by 8 bases and J by 8 bases, with 21 bases between them. The CDR3 is 14 amino acids. The CDR3 is CASQEPGVVAEAFF. The DNA of the CDR3 is TGTGCCAGCCAAGAGCCGGGGGTGGTGGCCGAAGCTTTCTTT.

This clone was detected only once. The J gene is TRBJ1-2, the V gene TRBV5-1; tentative D call: TRBD1 (5 bases). V was cut by 6 bases and J by 4 bases, with 16 bases left in between. Germline-derived CDR1 and CDR2 are SGHRS and YFSETQ. The length of the CDR3 is 14 residues. CDR3 nucleotides: TGCGCCAGCACCCCCGAGGGGCTCAGCTATGGCTACACCTTC. This translates into CASTPEGLSYGYTF.

This sequence joins TRBV19 and TRBJ1-5, with TRBD1 identical over 10 bases. The CDR3 is 17 residues long. Germline CDR1 is LNHDA and CDR2 is SQIVND (reference sequence). The junction had 13 bases not matched to a gene; V was cut back by 5 bases and J by 6 bases. The CDR3 sequence is CASSPPLGQGEGQPQHF. CDR3 coding DNA: TGTGCCAGTAGTCCTCCCCTCGGACAGGGGGAAGGTCAGCCCCAGCATTTT.

The rearrangement links TRBV7-2 to TRBJ1-2; D uncertain. V shed 5 bases and J shed 7 bases, with 17 bases lying between them. The germline V gene has CDR1 SGHTA and CDR2 FQGNSA. The CDR3 extends over 14 amino acids. In DNA, the CDR3 is TGTGCCAGCAGCCCTTGGGTAGGGTTAACTGGCTACACCTTC. Amino acid sequence: CASSPWVGLTGYTF.

The chain recombines TRBV4-3 with TRBJ2-2, with 11 bases fitting TRBD1. The V gene's germline CDR1 is LGHNA and CDR2 YSLEER. The CDR3 contains 14 residues. Germline trimming cut 6 bases from V and 6 bases from J; bases unmatched to any gene: 3. CDR3 DNA sequence: TGCGCCAGCAGACCGGGACAGGGGGCCGGGGAGCTGTTTTTT. Amino acid sequence: CASRPGQGAGELFF.

The chain joins TRBV6-6 to TRBJ1-4; D unresolved. This CDR3 spans 13 amino acids. Germline CDR1 reads MNHNY; CDR2 reads SVGAGI (reference sequence). V was clipped by 7 bases and J by 4 bases, with 10 bases between them. The DNA for the CDR3 is TGTGCCAGCAATCACGACGGTAATGAAAAACTGTTTTTT. Translated: CASNHDGNEKLFF.

The chain recombines TRBV7-2 with TRBJ1-6; unclear D gene. Trimming shortened V by 6 bases and J by 0 bases, and 9 bases separated the two germline ends. The CDR3 totals 15 residues. Germline CDR1 and CDR2: SGHTA and FQGNSA. In DNA, the CDR3 is TGTGCCAGCAGACCAGTGAGCTCCTATAATTCACCCCTCCACTTT. This gives the protein CASRPVSSYNSPLHF.

The rearrangement joins TRBV19 to TRBJ1-1; D is unresolved. Trimming cost V 1 base and J 12 bases, with 18 bases left between them. This CDR3 spans 14 amino acids. Germline CDR1 and CDR2: LNHDA and SQIVND (reference sequence). This CDR3 reads CASSIAFGGRKTFF. The DNA of the CDR3 is TGTGCCAGTAGTATAGCTTTCGGAGGGCGCAAGACTTTCTTT.